This T cell receptor beta chain was observed in a study of OX40 agonist ivuxolimab in advanced cancers. Whole-study context: Patients were dosed with the agonistic anti-OX40 (CD134) antibody ivuxolimab. Dose-escalation patients' cancers were hepatocellular carcinoma, melanoma, renal cell or head and neck cancer. Three dose-escalation patients had partial responses: one with hepatocellular carcinoma and two with cutaneous melanoma.

The trim removed 0 bases at V and 8 bases at J, leaving 6 bases unmatched. This CDR3 comprises 15 residues. Germline lookup yields CDR1 MNHEY and CDR2 SVGAGI. Assay used: immunoSEQ multiplex PCR; TCRdb lists only in-frame clones, some missing. The sample shows about 41,000 clones, approximately 89% of them seen only once. This receptor was obtained from an adult with an advanced solid tumor such as melanoma, head and neck, liver or kidney cancer. The chain has TRBV6-5 and TRBJ2-1; 8 positions match TRBD2. Material: CD4+ or CD8+ T cells sorted from blood, obtained in a trial of the OX40 agonist ivuxolimab. In DNA form, the CDR3 reads TGTGCCAGCAGTTACTCTTACTACGGGGGGGATGAGCAGTTCTTC. Encoded protein: CASSYSYYGGDEQFF.